These 32 T cell receptor beta chains share one sample of origin, sequenced in a study of blood T cell repertoires in COVID-19. Clones were read by immunoSEQ multiplex PCR, and TCRdb kept only the in-frame ones, dropping some. The profile shows roughly 180,000 clones, around 88% of them singletons. Sequencing was performed on PBMCs or T cells enriched from blood (not recorded which). The receptors were gathered from a woman aged 25 to 39 who had recovered from COVID-19.

This clone was observed a handful of times. The V and J genes are TRBV5-6 and TRBJ1-1; TRBD1 matches at 12 bases. Germline values: CDR1 SGHDT, CDR2 YYEEEE. V gave up 4 bases and J gave up 0 bases; unmatched junction bases: 7. The CDR3 spans 17 residues. The CDR3 region has the DNA TGTGCCAGCAGCGCAGGGACAGGGGGCCTCATGAACACTGAAGCTTTCTTT. It codes for CASSAGTGGLMNTEAFF.

The genes are TRBV18 and TRBJ2-1; 7 nucleotides match TRBD1. Looked up from germline, CDR1 is KGHSH and CDR2 is LQKENI. This CDR3 has 13 amino acids. V was clipped by 3 bases and J by 5 bases; unmatched bases: 1. The CDR3 here is CASSPGTDNEQFF. CDR3 DNA sequence: TGTGCCAGCTCACCCGGGACAGACAATGAGCAGTTCTTC.

The CDR3 sequence: CASSQAGLAGGSSYNEQFF. DNA of the CDR3: TGCGCCAGCAGCCAAGCGGGACTAGCGGGAGGCAGTTCCTACAATGAGCAGTTCTTC. The chain is built from TRBV4-1 and TRBJ2-1; the match to TRBD2 covers 15 bases. The CDR3 runs to 19 residues. J gave up 1 base and V 1 base, and 5 bases lay outside the gene matches. Germline V gives CDR1 MGHRA, CDR2 YSYEKL.

J is TRBJ2-1 and V is TRBV11-2, with 12 bases lining up with TRBD2. The CDR3 is made up of 15 amino acids. The germline V gene encodes CDR1 SGHAT and CDR2 FQNNGV. V lost 4 bases to trimming and J lost 10 bases; unmatched junction nucleotides: 8. The CDR3 bases are TGTGCCAGCAGCTCTAGACTAGCGGGGGAAGGGGAGCAGTTCTTC. It encodes CASSSRLAGEGEQFF. Filled out from reference TRBV11-2 and TRBJ2-1, the complete variable domain reads EAGVAQSPRYKIIEKRQSVAFWCNPISGHATLYWYQQILGQGPKLLIQFQNNGVVDDSQLPKDRFSAERLKGVDSTLKIQPAKLEDSAVYLCASSSRLAGEGEQFFGPGTRLTVL.

The V and J genes are TRBV28 and TRBJ2-2; 8 positions match TRBD1. Germline V gives CDR1 MDHEN, CDR2 SYDVKM. This CDR3 has 17 amino acids. With 4 bases clipped from V and 0 bases from J, the junction kept 7 bases outside the gene matches. CDR3 region: CASSSSRTGPNTGELFF. DNA of the CDR3: TGTGCCAGCAGTTCCTCCAGGACAGGGCCGAACACCGGGGAGCTGTTTTTT.

The chain joins TRBV24-1 to TRBJ1-5, with 9 positions matching TRBD1. V shed 7 bases, J shed 1 base, and the junction held 7 bases outside the gene matches. From germline, CDR1 is KGHDR and CDR2 SFDVKD. The CDR3 totals 16 residues. The CDR3 nucleotides read TGTGCCACCAGCCACGGCGGGACAGGGAGCAATCAGCCCCAGCATTTT. It codes for CATSHGGTGSNQPQHF.

The rearrangement links TRBV28 to TRBJ2-7, with 7 bases lining up with TRBD1. The CDR3 contains 17 residues. Germline lookup yields CDR1 MDHEN and CDR2 SYDVKM. V shed 5 bases, J shed 1 base, and the junction held 14 bases outside the gene matches. CDR3 DNA: TGTGCCAGCAGTCCCCACCCGGGACAGCCCAGGTCCTACGAGCAGTACTTC. Protein product: CASSPHPGQPRSYEQYF.

For the CDR3, the DNA is TGTGCCAGCAGCTTGTTCAGGGCCAGCACAGATACGCAGTATTTT. As protein: CASSLFRASTDTQYF. This chain links TRBV5-5 with TRBJ2-3, with a tentative D call TRBD1 (5 bases). V was cut by 1 base and J by 0 bases, with 9 bases left in between. The CDR3 extends over 15 amino acids. Germline CDR1 SGHKS, CDR2 YYEKEE (reference sequence).

The rearrangement links TRBV3-1 (or the pseudogene TRBV3-2) to TRBJ2-2; 11 bases map to TRBD2. CDR3 length: 19 residues. Looked up from germline, CDR1 is LGHDT and CDR2 is YNNKEL (reference sequence). With V trimmed by 0 bases and J by 6 bases, 12 bases remained unmatched. CDR3 bases: TGTGCCAGCAGCCAAGACCTCTTAGCGGGAGGGCCGAGGTCCGGGGAGCTGTTTTTT. Residues: CASSQDLLAGGPRSGELFF.

The chain employs TRBV2 and TRBJ1-4; no definite D call. V shed 4 bases and J shed 3 bases, with 9 bases lying between them. The CDR3 consists of 14 residues. The germline V gene has CDR1 SNHLY and CDR2 FYNNEI. The CDR3 DNA reads TGTGCCAGCAGTGGAATGGGAGCTAATGAAAAACTGTTTTTT. As protein: CASSGMGANEKLFF.

Comments on this clone: Additional DNA sequences in this sample encode the identical CDR3. This chain links TRBV19 with TRBJ2-6; D not certain. Trimming pared 7 bases from V and 1 base from J, leaving 5 bases between. CDR1 is LNHDA and CDR2 is SQIVND in the germline V gene (reference sequence). The length of the CDR3 is 13 residues. The CDR3 coding sequence is TGTGCCAGTACCGTATCTGGGGCCAACGTCCTGACTTTC. As protein: CASTVSGANVLTF. Combining the CDR3 with reference TRBV19 and TRBJ2-6 gives the whole variable domain DGGITQSPKYLFRKEGQNVTLSCEQNLNHDAMYWYRQDPGQGLRLIYYSQIVNDFQKGDIAEGYSVSREKKESFPLTVTSAQKNPTAFYLCASTVSGANVLTFGAGSRLTVL.

This chain joins TRBV11-2 and TRBJ2-3, with a possible D match to TRBD2 (6 bases). Germline values: CDR1 SGHAT, CDR2 FQNNGV. V shed 2 bases and J shed 5 bases, with 11 bases lying between them. This CDR3 is 14 amino acids long. This CDR3 reads CASSLFGEEDTQYF. The CDR3, as DNA: TGTGCCAGCAGCTTATTTGGGGAGGAAGATACGCAGTATTTT.

V gene TRBV12-3 or TRBV12-4 combines with J gene TRBJ1-4; unclear D gene. Between the trimmed V and J ends, which lost 6 bases and 3 bases, there was a span of 8 bases. The CDR3 is made up of 13 amino acids. The CDR3 region has the DNA TGTGCCAGCAGACGTGGCCCTAATGAAAAACTGTTTTTT. Translated: CASRRGPNEKLFF.

V is TRBV5-4 and J is TRBJ2-3; a possible D gene is TRBD2 (6 bases). This CDR3 spans 15 amino acids. Germline CDR1 reads SGHNT; CDR2 reads YYREEE (reference sequence). V dropped 0 bases and J dropped 4 bases, with 12 bases sitting between them. This CDR3 is CASSLGAEGPDTQYF. CDR3 DNA sequence: TGTGCCAGCAGCTTGGGAGCGGAGGGCCCAGATACGCAGTATTTT.

The rearrangement joins TRBV11-2 to TRBJ2-3, with 7 nucleotides matching TRBD2. V gave up 8 bases and J gave up 3 bases; unmatched junction bases: 11. This CDR3 is 15 amino acids long. The germline V gene encodes CDR1 SGHAT and CDR2 FQNNGV. CDR3 bases: TGTGCCAGCGGGGGGGAGATTGGGTTTACAGATACGCAGTATTTT. This translates into CASGGEIGFTDTQYF. Using reference TRBV11-2 and TRBJ2-3 for the parts outside the CDR3, the full variable domain is EAGVAQSPRYKIIEKRQSVAFWCNPISGHATLYWYQQILGQGPKLLIQFQNNGVVDDSQLPKDRFSAERLKGVDSTLKIQPAKLEDSAVYLCASGGEIGFTDTQYFGPGTRLTVL.

The chain joins TRBV2 to TRBJ2-7, with TRBD1 as a possible D gene (5 bases). The CDR3 consists of 14 residues. Germline V lookup: CDR1 SNHLY, CDR2 FYNNEI. Trimming removed 6 bases from V and 0 bases from J, with 12 bases in between. CDR3 sequence: CASRKPDTSYEQYF. CDR3 in DNA: TGTGCCAGCAGGAAACCGGACACCTCCTACGAGCAGTACTTC.

The rearrangement links TRBV7-9 to TRBJ2-1, with 7 bases lining up with TRBD1. The CDR3 consists of 14 residues. J was trimmed by 12 bases and V by 5 bases; bases with no gene match: 13. The germline V gene has CDR1 SEHNR and CDR2 FQNEAQ (reference sequence). The CDR3 sequence is CASSTRDSARGQFF. CDR3 bases: TGTGCCAGCAGCACTCGGGACAGCGCGAGGGGGCAGTTCTTC.

This chain joins TRBV2 and TRBJ2-5, with 13 bases that match TRBD2. V lost 6 bases to trimming and J lost 3 bases; unmatched junction nucleotides: 7. Germline CDR1 SNHLY, CDR2 FYNNEI. The CDR3 length is 16 residues. CDR3: CASRGLAGRIKETQYF. CDR3 DNA: TGTGCCAGCAGGGGACTAGCGGGAAGGATTAAAGAGACCCAGTACTTC.

The sample holds a few counts of this clone. The chain links TRBV2 to TRBJ2-1, with TRBD1 identical over 7 bases. Germline CDR1 is SNHLY and CDR2 is FYNNEI. The length of the CDR3 is 14 residues. J was trimmed by 7 bases and V by 4 bases; bases with no gene match: 7. CDR3 DNA sequence: TGTGCCAGCAGTGGGGGTACAGGGGATAATGAGCAGTTCTTC. It is translated as CASSGGTGDNEQFF.

The chain joins TRBV27 to TRBJ1-5, with 11 bases that match TRBD1. This CDR3 has 12 amino acids. The V gene end was trimmed by 9 bases and the J gene end by 9 bases; junction bases not matched to a gene: 4. The V gene's germline CDR1 is MNHEY and CDR2 SMNVEV (reference sequence). In nucleotides, the CDR3 is TGTGCCAGTCGGACAGGGGGCTTGCCCCAGCATTTT. Its protein is CASRTGGLPQHF.

This clone was seen only a few times. This rearrangement joins TRBV28 to TRBJ1-1; D might be TRBD1 (6 bases). The CDR3 runs 13 residues. The V gene lost 6 bases and the J gene lost 4 bases, with 12 bases spanning the gap. CDR1 is MDHEN and CDR2 is SYDVKM in the germline V gene. CDR3 DNA sequence: TGTGCCAGCAGGTTTAAAGGGGGCACTGAAGCTTTCTTT. It codes for CASRFKGGTEAFF.

V gene TRBV7-2 combines with J gene TRBJ2-2; D gene unclear. Trimming cost V 5 bases and J 2 bases, with 12 bases left between them. CDR1 is SGHTA, CDR2 FQGNSA, per germline. The CDR3 loop spans 15 amino acids. The CDR3 DNA sequence: TGTGCCAGCAGCCCTCGGTACCAAAACACCGGGGAGCTGTTTTTT. This translates into CASSPRYQNTGELFF.

V gene TRBV19 combines with J gene TRBJ2-1; 8 nucleotides line up with TRBD2. Trimming at V came to 5 bases and at J to 5 bases, leaving 8 bases not matched to a gene. There are 15 residues in the CDR3. Per the germline V gene, CDR1 is LNHDA and CDR2 is SQIVND (reference sequence). CDR3 protein: CASSPGVAGNNEQFF. The CDR3 bases are TGTGCCAGTAGTCCCGGGGTAGCGGGAAACAATGAGCAGTTCTTC.

This clone was counted at least ten times. The chain recombines TRBV7-9 with TRBJ1-4, with a tentative D call TRBD1 (5 bases). Trimming cost V 5 bases and J 4 bases, with 14 bases left between them. Germline V gene lookup returns CDR1 SEHNR and CDR2 FQNEAQ (reference sequence). The CDR3 runs to 15 residues. CDR3 DNA sequence: TGTGCCAGCAGCCTAGGAGACAGTGTTAATGAAAAACTGTTTTTT. The encoded protein is CASSLGDSVNEKLFF.

The chain carries TRBV4-2 and TRBJ2-5; 9 bases match TRBD1. The V and J ends lost 1 base and 3 bases, in that order; junction bases with no gene match: 0. Germline V lookup: CDR1 LGHNA, CDR2 YNFKEQ. This CDR3 comprises 14 residues. This chain's CDR3 is CASSQGDREETQYF. As DNA, the CDR3 is TGTGCCAGCAGCCAAGGGGACAGGGAAGAGACCCAGTACTTC.

The gene calls are TRBV4-2 and TRBJ2-7, with 8 bases lining up with TRBD2. This CDR3 spans 16 amino acids. Losses at the gene ends were 1 base for V and 0 bases for J; bases not matched to a gene: 5. Germline V gives CDR1 LGHNA, CDR2 YNFKEQ. In nucleotides, the CDR3 is TGTGCCAGCAGCCAAGGCCCGAGCGGGAGCTCCTACGAGCAGTACTTC. Encoded protein: CASSQGPSGSSYEQYF.

The V call is TRBV2, the J call TRBJ1-6; 9 positions match TRBD1. The germline V gene encodes CDR1 SNHLY and CDR2 FYNNEI. This CDR3 is 14 amino acids long. V was clipped by 6 bases and J by 10 bases; unmatched bases: 7. The CDR3 spells CASSLDRGGSPLHF. CDR3 coding DNA: TGTGCCAGCAGCCTGGACAGGGGAGGGTCACCCCTCCACTTT.

This clone occurred a few times. The chain employs TRBV20-1 and TRBJ2-3, with TRBD1 identical over 8 bases. The length of the CDR3 is 15 residues. Germline V gives CDR1 DFQATT, CDR2 SNEGSKA (reference sequence). After removal of 3 bases from V and 1 base from J, the junction contained 6 bases not matched to a gene. The CDR3 DNA reads as TGCAGTGCTAGTCGTGCAGGGGGCGGCACAGATACGCAGTATTTT. As protein: CSASRAGGGTDTQYF.

The rearrangement joins TRBV20-1 to TRBJ2-5; tentatively, D is TRBD1 (6 bases). This CDR3 spans 13 amino acids. Germline CDR1 is DFQATT and CDR2 is SNEGSKA (reference sequence). V was clipped by 3 bases and J by 5 bases, with 13 bases between them. CDR3 sequence reads: CSASSRGRETQYF. For the CDR3, the DNA is TGCAGTGCTAGTTCCAGGGGCAGGGAGACCCAGTACTTC.

V usage is TRBV19 and J usage is TRBJ2-1; 7 bases agree with TRBD2. The germline CDR1 and CDR2 sequences are LNHDA and SQIVND (reference sequence). This CDR3 has 16 amino acids. J lost 5 bases, V lost 6 bases, and 13 bases had no gene match. The CDR3 DNA sequence: TGTGCCAGTAGAGATATTTCTAGCGGTTTCGACAATGAGCAGTTCTTC. The encoded protein is CASRDISSGFDNEQFF.

V and J are TRBV5-4 and TRBJ2-4; 9 positions match TRBD1. Germline lookup yields CDR1 SGHNT and CDR2 YYREEE (reference sequence). This CDR3 contains 20 residues. Trimming at V came to 4 bases and at J to 0 bases, leaving 17 bases not matched to a gene. The CDR3 loop reads CASSLGPGTGYTLAKNIQYF. The CDR3 DNA reads TGTGCCAGCAGCCTTGGGCCAGGGACAGGGTATACACTAGCCAAAAACATTCAGTACTTC.

The chain uses TRBV5-1 and TRBJ2-7, with TRBD1 as a possible D gene (6 bases). This CDR3 has 13 amino acids. CDR1 and CDR2 (germline): SGHRS, YFSETQ. Trimming cost V 0 bases and J 4 bases, with 8 bases left between them. The CDR3 sequence: CASSLDRVYEQYF. Written as DNA, the CDR3 is TGCGCCAGCAGCTTGGACAGGGTATACGAGCAGTACTTC. Using reference TRBV5-1 and TRBJ2-7 for the parts outside the CDR3, the full variable domain is KAGVTQTPRYLIKTRGQQVTLSCSPISGHRSVSWYQQTPGQGLQFLFEYFSETQRNKGNFPGRFSGRQFSNSRSEMNVSTLELGDSALYLCASSLDRVYEQYFGPGTRLTVT.